The sequence of this TCR beta chain was determined in a study of graft-versus-host responses after intestinal transplantation. Clones were sequenced by immunoSEQ multiplex PCR, and TCRdb holds only the in-frame ones, with some missing. Among 35,000 to 50,000 clones listed, 90% to 95% were seen once. Comments on this clone: Its specificity is not known.

The CDR3 spans 15 residues. The trim removed 5 bases at V and 0 bases at J, leaving 3 bases unmatched. Germline loops: CDR1 SGHRS, CDR2 YFSETQ. V and J are TRBV5-1 and TRBJ1-5; 9 positions agree with TRBD1. Material: unstimulated CD8+ T cells sorted from spleen or lymph node cells, obtained before transplant. The sequence came from a human donor who was the organ donor for an intestinal transplant. The CDR3 sequence is CASRLTGGSNQPQHF. The DNA of the CDR3 is TGCGCCAGCAGGTTGACAGGGGGTAGCAATCAGCCCCAGCATTTT. The full variable domain, rest sourced from reference TRBV5-1 and TRBJ1-5, is KAGVTQTPRYLIKTRGQQVTLSCSPISGHRSVSWYQQTPGQGLQFLFEYFSETQRNKGNFPGRFSGRQFSNSRSEMNVSTLELGDSALYLCASRLTGGSNQPQHFGDGTRLSIL.